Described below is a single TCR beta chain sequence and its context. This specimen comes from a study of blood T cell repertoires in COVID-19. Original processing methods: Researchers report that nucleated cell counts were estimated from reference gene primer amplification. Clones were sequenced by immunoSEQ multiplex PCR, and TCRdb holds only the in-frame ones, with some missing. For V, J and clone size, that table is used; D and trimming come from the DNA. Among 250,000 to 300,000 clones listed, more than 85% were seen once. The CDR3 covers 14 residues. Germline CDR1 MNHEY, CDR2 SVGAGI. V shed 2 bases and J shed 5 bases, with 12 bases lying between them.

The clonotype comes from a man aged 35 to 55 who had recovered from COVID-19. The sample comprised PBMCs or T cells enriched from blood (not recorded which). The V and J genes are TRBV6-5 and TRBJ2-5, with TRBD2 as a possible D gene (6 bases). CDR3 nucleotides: TGTGCCAGCAGTTACGGGGGGAGCTGGGAGACCCAGTACTTC. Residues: CASSYGGSWETQYF.